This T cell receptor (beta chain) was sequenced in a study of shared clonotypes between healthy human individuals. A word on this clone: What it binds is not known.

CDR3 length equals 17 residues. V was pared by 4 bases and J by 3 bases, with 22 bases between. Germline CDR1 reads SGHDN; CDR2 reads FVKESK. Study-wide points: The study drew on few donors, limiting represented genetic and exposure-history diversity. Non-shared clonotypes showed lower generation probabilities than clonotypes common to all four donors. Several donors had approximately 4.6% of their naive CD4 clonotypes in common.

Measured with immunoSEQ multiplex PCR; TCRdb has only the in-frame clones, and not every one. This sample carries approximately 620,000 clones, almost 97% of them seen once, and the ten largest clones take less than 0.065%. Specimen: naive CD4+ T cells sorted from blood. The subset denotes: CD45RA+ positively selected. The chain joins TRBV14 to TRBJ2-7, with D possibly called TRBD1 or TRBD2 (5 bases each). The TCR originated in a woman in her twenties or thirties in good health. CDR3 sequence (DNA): TGTGCCAGCAGCCCAAATCGTCGGGACCAACAAATCTACGAGCAGTACTTC. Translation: CASSPNRRDQQIYEQYF.